Following are 6 T cell receptor beta chains from one sample sequenced in a study of identical twins. TCRdb analysed the 5' RACE reads with MiXCR anew, one entry per CDR3 protein. The data show 200,000 to 250,000 distinct CDR3 sequences, about an eighth seen once. Sequenced material: memory (CD45RO+) T cells sorted from blood. The receptors derive from a young woman in good health.

This clonotype was seen a handful of times. The chain is built from TRBV3-1 and TRBJ1-2; D possibly corresponds to TRBD1 (6 bases). CDR1 is LGHDT and CDR2 is YNNKEL in the germline V gene (reference sequence). The CDR3 has 13 residues. V gave up 6 bases and J gave up 6 bases, with 14 bases separating them. The CDR3 DNA sequence: TGTGCCAGCAGTCACCGGGACATCGATGGCTACACCTTC. Translating it yields CASSHRDIDGYTF. Drawing the rest from reference TRBV3-1 and TRBJ1-2, the complete variable domain is DTAVSQTPKYLVTQMGNDKSIKCEQNLGHDTMYWYKQDSKKFLKIMFSYNNKELIINETVPNRFSPKSPDKAHLNLHINSLELGDSAVYFCASSHRDIDGYTFGSGTRLTVV.

This rearrangement joins TRBV5-5 to TRBJ2-3; a weak D match, TRBD1 (6 bases). CDR1 and CDR2 from the germline V gene are SGHKS and YYEKEE (reference sequence). CDR3 length equals 14 residues. Deletions cut 4 bases from V and 5 bases from J, with 14 bases between. CDR3 loop: CASSPVGARDTQYF. CDR3 nucleotide sequence: TGTGCCAGCAGCCCCGTGGGGGCCAGAGATACGCAGTATTTT.

This clonotype was recorded at least ten times. The chain is built from TRBV20-1 and TRBJ2-1, with D hard to call. V lost 0 bases and J lost 1, with 10 bases in between. This CDR3 comprises 15 residues. CDR1 and CDR2 from the germline V gene are DFQATT and SNEGSKA (reference sequence). The CDR3 bases are TGCAGTGCTAGAGATCTTAGCCGGTCCTACAATGAGCAGTTCTTC. Translation gives CSARDLSRSYNEQFF.

This clonotype has just a few counts. This chain uses TRBV12-3 or TRBV12-4 with TRBJ1-1, with TRBD1 matching 7 bases. J gave up 11 bases and V 5 bases, and 11 bases lay outside the gene matches. The CDR3 is made up of 13 amino acids. The chain's CDR3 is CASSTRQGLGAFF. The DNA of the CDR3 is TGTGCCAGCAGTACCAGACAGGGCCTTGGGGCTTTCTTT.

About this clonotype: Its ends do not fully match the called genes, so a read error is possible. This sequence joins TRBV6-6 and TRBJ2-7; D ambiguous. Germline CDR1 and CDR2: MNHNY and SVGAGI (reference sequence). The CDR3 runs to 12 residues. The CDR3, as DNA: TGTGCCTGCAGTCGTAATTTCTACGAGCAGTACTTC. Its protein is CACSRNFYEQYF.

The J gene is TRBJ2-5, the V gene TRBV12-3 or TRBV12-4, with 8 bases matching TRBD2. The V and J ends lost 6 bases and 1 base, in that order; junction bases with no gene match: 10. CDR3 length: 16 residues. The CDR3 region is CASSPFPGGGQETQYF. CDR3 nucleotide sequence: TGTGCCAGCAGCCCGTTCCCGGGGGGGGGCCAAGAGACCCAGTACTTC.